The 5 T cell receptor beta chains listed next were all sequenced from one sample in a study of Ad26.COV2.S vaccination and SARS-CoV-2 variants. The data were produced by immunoSEQ multiplex PCR, yet TCRdb's version contains in-frame clones alone and is incomplete. Of over 300,000 clones listed, around four fifths were seen once; the top ten hold about 7.1%. The treatment: about 20 received Ad26.COV2.S at low or high dose, single or two shots; roughly 5 received placebo; per-sample allocation not given. Sampling was done on day 63 after the first vaccine or placebo injection. The sequenced sample was peripheral blood, obtained in a trial of Ad26.COV2.S vaccine versus placebo. Receptor source: a person between 18 and 59 years old who received the Ad26.COV2.S COVID-19 vaccine or a placebo.

The chain is built from TRBV5-5 and TRBJ2-7; perhaps D is TRBD1 or TRBD2 (5 bases each). Germline CDR1 SGHKS, CDR2 YYEKEE (reference sequence). V was shortened by 0 bases and J by 2 bases, with 24 bases between the two germline ends. There are 19 residues in the CDR3. The CDR3 region has the DNA TGTGCCAGCAGCTTGGAAGGATGGGGGAACATTTGGACGACCTACGAGCAGTACTTC. Protein: CASSLEGWGNIWTTYEQYF.

This clone appeared a single time. The V and J genes are TRBV7-2 and TRBJ1-2; D is uncertain. Germline assignment: CDR1 SGHTA and CDR2 FQGNSA. This CDR3 region has 13 residues. V lost 4 bases, J lost 4 bases, and 10 bases lay in between. CDR3 coding DNA: TGTGCCAGCAGCTCAAGCGGGTTCTATGGCTACACCTTC. Amino acid sequence: CASSSSGFYGYTF.

V and J are TRBV4-1 and TRBJ2-1; 15 bases agree with TRBD2. The CDR3 sequence is 16 residues long. Germline V CDR1 and CDR2: MGHRA, YSYEKL. The V gene end was trimmed by 2 bases and the J gene end by 15 bases; junction bases not matched to a gene: 11. CDR3 bases: TGCGCCAGCAGCCAACCGCTTAGGACTAGCGGGAGGGCTCCGTTCTTC. Protein: CASSQPLRTSGRAPFF.

The rearrangement links TRBV19 to TRBJ1-3; maybe TRBD1 (6 bases). The germline V gene encodes CDR1 LNHDA and CDR2 SQIVND (reference sequence). The ends were cut back, 6 bases at V and 0 bases at J, with 9 bases in the middle. CDR3 length: 14 amino acids. CDR3 in amino acids: CASSPRGSGNTIYF. CDR3 sequence (DNA): TGTGCCAGTAGCCCCAGGGGCTCTGGAAACACCATATATTTT.

The gene calls are TRBV2 and TRBJ2-7; D possibly uses TRBD1 or TRBD2 (5 bases each). This CDR3 contains 14 residues. Germline V lookup: CDR1 SNHLY, CDR2 FYNNEI. V was clipped by 6 bases and J by 3 bases, with 15 bases between them. CDR3 loop: CASRGTALYYEQYF. CDR3 coding DNA: TGTGCCAGCAGGGGGACGGCCCTTTACTACGAGCAGTACTTC.